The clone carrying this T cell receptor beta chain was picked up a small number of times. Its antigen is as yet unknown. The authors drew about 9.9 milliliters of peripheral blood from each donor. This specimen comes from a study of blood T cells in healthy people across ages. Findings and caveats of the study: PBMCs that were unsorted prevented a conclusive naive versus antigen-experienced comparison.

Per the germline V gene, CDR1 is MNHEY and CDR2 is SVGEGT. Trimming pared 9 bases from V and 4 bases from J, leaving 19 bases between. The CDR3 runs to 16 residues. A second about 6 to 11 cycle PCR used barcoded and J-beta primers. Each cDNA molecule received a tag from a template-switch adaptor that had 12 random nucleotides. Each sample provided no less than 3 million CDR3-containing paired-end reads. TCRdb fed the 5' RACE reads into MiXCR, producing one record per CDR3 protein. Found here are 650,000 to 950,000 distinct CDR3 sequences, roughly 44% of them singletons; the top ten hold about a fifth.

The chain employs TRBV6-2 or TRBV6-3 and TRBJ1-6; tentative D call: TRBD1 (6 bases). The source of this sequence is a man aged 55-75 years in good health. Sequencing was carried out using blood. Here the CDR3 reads CASSRQDTIYNSPLHF. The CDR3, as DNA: TGTGCCAGTAGTCGACAGGACACAATTTATAATTCACCCCTCCACTTT.